Listed here are 9 T cell receptor beta chains from one sample, sequenced in a study of OX40 agonist ivuxolimab in advanced cancers. TCRdb keeps only in-frame clones here, not all; method: immunoSEQ multiplex PCR. This sample yields about 57,000 clones, of which about 83% are seen a single time; 3.1% belongs to the top ten. Sequences were derived from CD4+ or CD8+ T cells sorted from blood, sampled in a trial of the OX40 agonist ivuxolimab. The receptor set was obtained from an adult with an advanced solid tumor such as melanoma, head and neck, liver or kidney cancer.

The rearrangement links TRBV18 to TRBJ2-1; 9 bases fit TRBD1. This CDR3 spans 14 amino acids. CDR1 is KGHSH, CDR2 LQKENI, per germline. Trimming cost V 4 bases and J 10 bases; bases outside gene matches: 8. The CDR3: CASSRPGQGSEQFF. DNA of the CDR3: TGTGCCAGCTCACGACCGGGACAGGGCAGCGAGCAGTTCTTC.

V gene TRBV10-1 combines with J gene TRBJ2-6; D possibly corresponds to TRBD1 (5 bases). The CDR3 covers 16 residues. Trimming removed 2 bases at V and 0 bases at J, with 8 bases between. Germline CDR1 WNHNN, CDR2 SYGVQD (reference sequence). The CDR3 region is CASSEPTDSGANVLTF. The CDR3 region has the DNA TGCGCCAGCAGTGAGCCGACAGACTCTGGGGCCAACGTCCTGACTTTC.

The CDR3 here is CASSLLLAGEETQYF. The CDR3 bases are TGTGCCAGCAGCCTTTTACTAGCGGGAGAGGAGACCCAGTACTTC. The chain combines TRBV14 with TRBJ2-5; 11 bases match TRBD2. Germline lookup yields CDR1 SGHDN and CDR2 FVKESK. The CDR3 has 15 residues. V was pared by 4 bases and J by 5 bases, with 6 bases of the junction left unmatched.

This clone was picked up one time. V is TRBV6-5 and J is TRBJ2-7; D assignment may be TRBD1 or TRBD2 (6 bases each). This CDR3 contains 13 residues. Germline V gene sequence: CDR1 MNHEY, CDR2 SVGAGI. V lost 8 bases and J lost 4, with 15 bases in between. The CDR3 DNA sequence: TGTGCCAGCGGGAAGGGGGGCTCTTACGAGCAGTACTTC. Protein sequence: CASGKGGSYEQYF.

This rearrangement joins TRBV19 to TRBJ1-6; 8 nucleotides line up with TRBD1. The germline V gene encodes CDR1 LNHDA and CDR2 SQIVND (reference sequence). The CDR3 consists of 15 residues. Germline trimming cut 3 bases from V and 6 bases from J; bases unmatched to any gene: 4. CDR3 sequence (DNA): TGTGCCAGTAGTATCGGCCAGGGGGCTAATTCACCCCTCCACTTT. Translating it yields CASSIGQGANSPLHF.

This clone has more than one count but fewer than ten. This chain joins TRBV6-5 and TRBJ1-5; possible D gene TRBD1, 5 bases. Trimming left V 6 bases short and J 3 bases short, with 15 bases between. The CDR3 length is 15 residues. Germline CDR1 and CDR2: MNHEY and SVGAGI. DNA for the CDR3: TGTGCCAGCAGGCCAGACAGTACCCCCAATCAGCCCCAGCATTTT. It codes for CASRPDSTPNQPQHF.

This rearrangement joins TRBV5-6 to TRBJ2-7; no reliable D call. Trimming left V 0 bases short and J 1 base short, with 11 bases between. CDR3 length: 15 residues. Germline V gene data show CDR1 as SGHDT and CDR2 as YYEEEE. Here the CDR3 DNA reads TGTGCCAGCAGCTTGGGCAGAAGGGCGTCCTACGAGCAGTACTTC. Encoded protein: CASSLGRRASYEQYF.

The chain carries TRBV5-1 and TRBJ2-1, with 14 bases that match TRBD2. The CDR3 loop spans 16 amino acids. The V gene's germline CDR1 is SGHRS and CDR2 YFSETQ. J lost 9 bases, V lost 4 bases, and 9 bases had no gene match. The CDR3 is CASSGTGTSGGGEQFF. CDR3 coding DNA: TGCGCCAGCAGCGGAACCGGGACTAGCGGGGGCGGTGAGCAGTTCTTC.

The chain employs TRBV27 and TRBJ1-6; weak D call: TRBD1 (6 bases). This CDR3 is 13 amino acids long. The ends were cut back, 10 bases at V and 10 bases at J, with 17 bases in the middle. Germline assignment: CDR1 MNHEY and CDR2 SMNVEV (reference sequence). This CDR3 is CATKGGGGSPLHF. CDR3 in DNA: TGTGCCACCAAAGGGGGGGGAGGGTCACCCCTCCACTTT.